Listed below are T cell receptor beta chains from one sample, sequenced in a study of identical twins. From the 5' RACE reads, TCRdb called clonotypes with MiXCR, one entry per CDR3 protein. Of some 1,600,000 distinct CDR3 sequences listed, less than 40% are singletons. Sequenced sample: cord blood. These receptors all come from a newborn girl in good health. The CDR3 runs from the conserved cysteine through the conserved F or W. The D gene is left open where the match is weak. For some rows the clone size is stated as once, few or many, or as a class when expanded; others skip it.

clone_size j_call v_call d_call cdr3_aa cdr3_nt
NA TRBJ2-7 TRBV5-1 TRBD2 CASRLSSGSNEQYF TGCGCCAGCAGGCTTTCTAGCGGGAGTAACGAGCAGTACTTC
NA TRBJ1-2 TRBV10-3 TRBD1 CAISKDRAYGYTF TGTGCCATCAGCAAGGACAGGGCCTATGGCTACACCTTC
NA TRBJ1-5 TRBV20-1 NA CSARDHGQGAGQPQHF TGCAGTGCTAGAGATCACGGTCAGGGAGCCGGCCAGCCCCAGCATTTT
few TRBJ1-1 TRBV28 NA CATRGGRMNTEAFF TGTGCCACCAGGGGAGGGCGAATGAACACTGAAGCTTTCTTT
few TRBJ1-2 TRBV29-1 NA CSVIGGSNYGYTF TGCAGCGTTATTGGGGGGTCCAACTATGGCTACACCTTC
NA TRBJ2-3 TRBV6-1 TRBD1 CASSEITGGEYF TGTGCCAGCAGTGAAATTACAGGGGGCGAGTATTTT
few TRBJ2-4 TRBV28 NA CASRAGESDIQYF TGTGCCAGCAGGGCAGGGGAGTCGGACATTCAGTACTTC
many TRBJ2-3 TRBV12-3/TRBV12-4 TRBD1 CASSLRQGPDTQYF TGCGCCAGCAGCCTCCGACAGGGTCCAGATACGCAGTATTTT
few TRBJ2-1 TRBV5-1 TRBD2 CASSSGLAYDNEQFF TGCGCCAGCAGCTCGGGACTAGCGTATGACAATGAGCAGTTCTTC
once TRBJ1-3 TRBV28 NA CASSLAARAIYF TGTGCCAGCAGTTTGGCAGCTCGGGCCATATATTTT
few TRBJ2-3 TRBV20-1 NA CSAPQSRLVIGTDTQYF TGCAGTGCCCCTCAGTCCCGACTAGTTATCGGCACAGATACGCAGTATTTT
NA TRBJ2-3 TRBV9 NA CASSVAGLAKDTQYF TGTGCCAGCAGCGTAGCGGGATTAGCCAAAGATACGCAGTATTTT
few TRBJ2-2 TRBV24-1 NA CATSAGFNGGGLFF TGTGCCACCAGTGCAGGTTTCAATGGCGGAGGGCTGTTTTTT
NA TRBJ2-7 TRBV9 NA CASSVGLVVFDEQYF TGTGCCAGCAGCGTAGGACTAGTGGTCTTCGATGAGCAGTACTTC
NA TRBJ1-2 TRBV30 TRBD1 CAWSRGQFYGYTF TGTGCCTGGAGTAGGGGGCAGTTCTATGGCTACACCTTC
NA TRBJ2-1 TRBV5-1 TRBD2 CASSKTPGTSGMPHNEQFF TGCGCCAGCAGCAAAACTCCCGGGACTAGCGGGATGCCCCACAATGAGCAGTTCTTC
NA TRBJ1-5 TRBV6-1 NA CASSESGTTSNQPQHF TGTGCCAGCAGTGAATCCGGGACCACGAGCAATCAGCCCCAGCATTTT
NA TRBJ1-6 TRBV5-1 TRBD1 CASRLPGQGNSPLHF TGCGCCAGCAGGTTACCGGGACAGGGAAATTCACCCCTCCACTTT